This record looks at one T cell receptor (beta chain) sequence and its context. The antigen remains unidentified. The data derive from a study of CD8+ T cells in alopecia areata. In the study overall: Oral tofacitinib, 5 to 10 mg twice daily, was given in an open-label trial. The protocol delivered tofacitinib for 6 to 18 months, then withdrew it for 6 months. Study-level findings and limits: Compared with mice, patients displayed less clear TCR sharing, possibly for HLA-related reasons. Scalp lesions, especially in alopecia totalis/universalis, had higher clonality than normal scalp.

This CDR3 region has 18 residues. Germline lookup yields CDR1 LGHNA and CDR2 YSLEER. V was pared by 0 bases and J by 4 bases, with 11 bases of the junction left unmatched. Researchers gathered lesional scalp punch biopsies and peripheral blood from patients with alopecia areata. It was cDNA, reverse transcribed from extracted RNA, that served as the sequencing template. Produced via immunoSEQ multiplex PCR; TCRdb's table is partial and in-frame only. The top ten hold around 15% of the sample, which has some 11,000 clones, 50% to 70% seen once. V usage is TRBV4-3 and J usage is TRBJ2-7, with 11 bases fitting TRBD1. The sample comprised skin. This TCR was recovered from a human donor with alopecia areata. Here the CDR3 DNA reads TGCGCCAGCAGCCAAGAGGTGATTGGACAGGGGGCCCCTTACGAGCAGTACTTC. As protein: CASSQEVIGQGAPYEQYF.